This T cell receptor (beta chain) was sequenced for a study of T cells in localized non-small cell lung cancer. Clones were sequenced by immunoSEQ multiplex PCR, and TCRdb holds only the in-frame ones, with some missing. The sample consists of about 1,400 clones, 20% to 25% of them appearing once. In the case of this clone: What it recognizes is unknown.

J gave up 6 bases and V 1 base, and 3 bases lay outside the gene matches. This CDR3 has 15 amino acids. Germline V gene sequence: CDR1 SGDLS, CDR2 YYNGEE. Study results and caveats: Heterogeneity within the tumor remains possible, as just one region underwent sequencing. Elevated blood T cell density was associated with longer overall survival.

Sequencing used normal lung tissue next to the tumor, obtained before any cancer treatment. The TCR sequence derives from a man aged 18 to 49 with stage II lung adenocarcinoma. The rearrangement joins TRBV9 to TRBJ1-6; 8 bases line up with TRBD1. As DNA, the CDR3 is TGTGCCAGCAGCGTAATGGGACAGGTTAATTCACCCCTCCACTTT. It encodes CASSVMGQVNSPLHF.